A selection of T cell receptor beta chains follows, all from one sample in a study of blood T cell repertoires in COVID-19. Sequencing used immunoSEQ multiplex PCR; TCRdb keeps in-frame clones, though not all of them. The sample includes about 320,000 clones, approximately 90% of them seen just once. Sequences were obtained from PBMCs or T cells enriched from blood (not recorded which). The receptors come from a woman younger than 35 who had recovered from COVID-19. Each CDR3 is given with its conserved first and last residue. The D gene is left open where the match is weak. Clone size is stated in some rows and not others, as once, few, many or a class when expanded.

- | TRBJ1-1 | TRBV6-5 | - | TGTGCCAGCAGGCTCGACAGACAAAACACTGAAGCTTTCTTT | CASRLDRQNTEAFF
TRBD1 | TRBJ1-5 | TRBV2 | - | TGTGCCAGCAGTGGGACAGGGGGGTATAGCAATCAGCCCCAGCATTTT | CASSGTGGYSNQPQHF
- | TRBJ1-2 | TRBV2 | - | TGTGCCAGCAGTGAAGGGACGGGAAATAACTATGGCTACACCTTC | CASSEGTGNNYGYTF
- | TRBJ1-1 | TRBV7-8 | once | TGTGCCAGCAGCCAAGGGGGAAAAGAAGCTTTCTTT | CASSQGGKEAFF
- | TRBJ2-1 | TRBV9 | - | TGTGCCAGCAGCGTAGGGCTAGAGGATTACAATGAGCAGTTCTTC | CASSVGLEDYNEQFF
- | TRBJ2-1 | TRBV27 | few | TGTGCCAGCGAGTCCCGAAACGGCTACAATGAGCAGTTCTTC | CASESRNGYNEQFF
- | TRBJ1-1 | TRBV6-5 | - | TGTGCCAGCAGTTTCGACAGTGGGAACACTGAAGCTTTCTTT | CASSFDSGNTEAFF
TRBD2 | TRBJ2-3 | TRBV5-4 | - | TGTGCCAGCAGCCCCCAGAGCGGGGCCCTCACAGATACGCAGTATTTT | CASSPQSGALTDTQYF
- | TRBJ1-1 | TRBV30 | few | TGTGCCTGGAGCCATGGGCAGGGGACTGAAGCTTTCTTT | CAWSHGQGTEAFF
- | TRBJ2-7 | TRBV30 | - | TGTGCCTGGAGTCTGTCCTACGAGCAGTACTTC | CAWSLSYEQYF
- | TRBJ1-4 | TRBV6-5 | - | TGTGCCAGCAGTTATAGCAGGGGTACAACTAATGAAAAACTGTTTTTT | CASSYSRGTTNEKLFF
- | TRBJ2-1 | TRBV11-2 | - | TGTGCCAGCAGCTCGTACCGGGATGTCAATGAGCAGTTCTTC | CASSSYRDVNEQFF
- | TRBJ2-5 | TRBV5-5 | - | TGTGCCAGCGGGGGGGCCGGGGAGACCCAGTACTTC | CASGGAGETQYF
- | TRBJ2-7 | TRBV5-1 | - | TGCGCCAGCAGCTTAACACCCAACGAGCAGTACTTC | CASSLTPNEQYF
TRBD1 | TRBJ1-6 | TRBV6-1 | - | TGTGCCAGCAGTGACAGGGGGCCCGATAATTCACCCCTCCACTTT | CASSDRGPDNSPLHF
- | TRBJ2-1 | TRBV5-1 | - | TGCGCCAGCAGCTTGATGGGGGGGCAAACGTTACCACACGAATACAATGAGCAGTTCTTC | CASSLMGGQTLPHEYNEQFF
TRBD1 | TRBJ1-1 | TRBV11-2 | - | TGTGCCAGCAGCTTAGTGGGACAGACTTGGGCTTTCTTT | CASSLVGQTWAFF
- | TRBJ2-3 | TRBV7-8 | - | TGTGCCAGCAGCTTAGCGTTGTCTAGAGATACGCAGTATTTT | CASSLALSRDTQYF
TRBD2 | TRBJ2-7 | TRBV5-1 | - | TGCGCCAGCAGCTGGGAGCGGGGGGACCTGGGCGAGCAGTACTTC | CASSWERGDLGEQYF
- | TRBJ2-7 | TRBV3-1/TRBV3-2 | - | TGTGCCAGCAGCCCTCAGGCTAGCGCCTCCTACGAGCAGTACTTC | CASSPQASASYEQYF
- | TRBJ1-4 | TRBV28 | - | TGTGCCAGCAAGCGGAGCCCCAATGAAAAACTGTTTTTT | CASKRSPNEKLFF
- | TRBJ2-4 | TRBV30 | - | TGTGCCTGGAGTGTTGGCACCTTAGCCAAAAACATTCAGTACTTC | CAWSVGTLAKNIQYF
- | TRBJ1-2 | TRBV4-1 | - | TGCGCCAGCAGCCAAGTTGGGCAGTCGGAAGGCTACACCTTC | CASSQVGQSEGYTF
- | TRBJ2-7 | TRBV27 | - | TGTGCCAGCAGTTTACAGTGGGTGGGGGGCTCCTACGAGCAGTACTTC | CASSLQWVGGSYEQYF
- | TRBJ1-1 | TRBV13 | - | TGTGCCAGCAGCTTAGCGGGCCAGGGTGAAGCTTTCTTT | CASSLAGQGEAFF
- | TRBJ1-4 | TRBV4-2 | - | TGTGCCAGCAGCCAAGATAGCCAGGTCTACGGCGGGGAAAAACTGTTTTTT | CASSQDSQVYGGEKLFF
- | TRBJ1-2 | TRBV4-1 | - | TGCGCCAGCAGCCAAGCGGAGGGTAACTATGGCTACACCTTC | CASSQAEGNYGYTF
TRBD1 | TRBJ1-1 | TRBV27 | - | TGTGCCAGCAGTTTATCGGGACAGGTGAACACTGAAGCTTTCTTT | CASSLSGQVNTEAFF
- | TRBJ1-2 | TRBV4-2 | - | TGTGCCAGCAGCCCCGGACAGATGTATGGCTACACCTTC | CASSPGQMYGYTF
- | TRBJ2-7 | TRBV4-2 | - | TGTGCCAGCAGCCAAGTCAGCGGGACAGGTAGAAATGACGAGCAGTACTTC | CASSQVSGTGRNDEQYF
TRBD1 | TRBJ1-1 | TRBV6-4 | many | TGTGCCAGCATCAAAACGTCCCGGGACAGGGGCATGAACACTGAAGCTTTCTTT | CASIKTSRDRGMNTEAFF
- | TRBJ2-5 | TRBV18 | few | TGTGCCAGCTCACCACCCGAACTAGCTGGTGAGACCCAGTACTTC | CASSPPELAGETQYF
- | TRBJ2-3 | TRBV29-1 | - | TGCACGGGAGATACGCAGTATTTT | CTGDTQYF
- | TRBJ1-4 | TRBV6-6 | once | TGTGCCAGCAGACTAAAGGATGAAAAACTGTTTTTT | CASRLKDEKLFF
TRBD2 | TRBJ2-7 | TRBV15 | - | TGTGCCACCAGCAGACGCGGGAGCCCGCGGGAGCAGTACTTC | CATSRRGSPREQYF
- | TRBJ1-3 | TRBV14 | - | TGTGCCAGCAGCCAAGATGGGGCCTACAGCTCTGGAAACACCATATATTTT | CASSQDGAYSSGNTIYF
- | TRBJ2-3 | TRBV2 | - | TGTGCCAGCAGGCAGACTGGCACAGATACGCAGTATTTT | CASRQTGTDTQYF
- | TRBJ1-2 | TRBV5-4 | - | TGTGCCAGCAGCTTGGGCAGGACATACTATGGCTACACCTTC | CASSLGRTYYGYTF
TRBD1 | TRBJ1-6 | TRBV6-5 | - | TGTGCCAGCAGTTTACAGGGGGGGAATGCCAGGTCACCCCTCCACTTT | CASSLQGGNARSPLHF
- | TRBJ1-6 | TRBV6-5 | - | TGTGCCAGCAGTTTCTCGACCGTGAGGTCGAATTCACCCCTCCACTTT | CASSFSTVRSNSPLHF
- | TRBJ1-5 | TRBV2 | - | TGTGCCAGCAGTGACCAGGGATATCAGCCCCAGCATTTT | CASSDQGYQPQHF
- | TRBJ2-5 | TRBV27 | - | TGTGCCAGCAGTTTATCGACACGAGAGACCCAGTACTTC | CASSLSTRETQYF
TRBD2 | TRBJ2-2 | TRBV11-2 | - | TGTGCCAGCAGCTTACCCGGGGCGGGGGGGCCCGGGGAGCTGTTTTTT | CASSLPGAGGPGELFF
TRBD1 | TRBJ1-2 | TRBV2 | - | TGTGCCAGCATTCCGGGACAGGGGACTTATGGCTACACCTTC | CASIPGQGTYGYTF
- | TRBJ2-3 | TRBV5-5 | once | TGTGCCAGCAGCCCCCGACTGAGCACAGATACGCAGTATTTT | CASSPRLSTDTQYF
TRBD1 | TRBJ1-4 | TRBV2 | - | TGTGCCAGCAGTCAAAACAGGGGGTATAATGAAAAACTGTTTTTT | CASSQNRGYNEKLFF
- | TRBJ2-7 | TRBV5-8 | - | TGTGCCAGCAGCTTCTACAGGCCGACCTACGAGCAGTACTTC | CASSFYRPTYEQYF
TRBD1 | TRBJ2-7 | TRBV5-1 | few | TGCGCCAGCAGCTGGGAGTCAGGGGGCTACGAGCAGTACTTC | CASSWESGGYEQYF
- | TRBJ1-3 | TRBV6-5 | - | TGTGCCAGCAGTTACGGGGCAGGCCTCTCTGGAAACACCATATATTTT | CASSYGAGLSGNTIYF
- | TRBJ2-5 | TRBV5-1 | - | TGCGCCAGCCGCCCCGACTGGTGGCAAGAGACCCAGTACTTC | CASRPDWWQETQYF
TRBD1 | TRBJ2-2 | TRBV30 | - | TGTGCGACGACGAAGGGGGCCAACACCGGGGAGCTGTTTTTT | CATTKGANTGELFF
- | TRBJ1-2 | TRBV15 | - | TGTGCCACCAGCAGAGATCCAGGGCAGGGCTACACCTTC | CATSRDPGQGYTF
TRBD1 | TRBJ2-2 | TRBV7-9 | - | TGTGCCAGCAGCTTAGCGCCGGCAGGGGGGAACACCGGGGAGCTGTTTTTT | CASSLAPAGGNTGELFF
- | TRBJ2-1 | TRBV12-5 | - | TGTGCTAGTGGTTTGAATCAGGATGAGCAGTTCTTC | CASGLNQDEQFF
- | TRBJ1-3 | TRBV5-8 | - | TGTGCCAGCAGCCTACGGACAGACGATTTACCCTCTGGAAACACCATATATTTT | CASSLRTDDLPSGNTIYF
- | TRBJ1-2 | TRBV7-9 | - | TGTGCCAGCAGCTTAGTAGGGACTCGGGGGGTTAGCTATGGCTACACCTTC | CASSLVGTRGVSYGYTF
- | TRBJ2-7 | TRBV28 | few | TGTGCCAGCAGTTTCCCAGCAGGCGGGATCTCCTACGAGCAGTACTTC | CASSFPAGGISYEQYF